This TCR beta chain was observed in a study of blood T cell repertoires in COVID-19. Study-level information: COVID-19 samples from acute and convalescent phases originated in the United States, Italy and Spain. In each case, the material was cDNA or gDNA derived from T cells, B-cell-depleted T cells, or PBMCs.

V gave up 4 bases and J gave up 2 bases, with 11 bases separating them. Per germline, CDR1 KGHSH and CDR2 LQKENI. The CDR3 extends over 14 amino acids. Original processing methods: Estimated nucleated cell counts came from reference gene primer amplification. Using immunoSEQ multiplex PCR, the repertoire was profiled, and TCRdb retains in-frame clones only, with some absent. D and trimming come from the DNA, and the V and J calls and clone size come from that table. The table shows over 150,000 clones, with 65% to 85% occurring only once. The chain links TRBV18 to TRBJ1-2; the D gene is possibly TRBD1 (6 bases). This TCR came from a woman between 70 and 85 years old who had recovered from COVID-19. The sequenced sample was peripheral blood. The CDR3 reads CASSQGENNYGYTF. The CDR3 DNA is TGTGCCAGCTCACAGGGGGAAAACAACTATGGCTACACCTTC.